These 14 T cell receptor beta chains originate from one sample sequenced in a study of patients and donors after allogeneic stem cell transplantation. TCRdb analysed the RT-PCR reads with MiXCR anew, one entry per CDR3 protein. Among about 960,000 distinct CDR3 sequences listed, roughly 18% were seen once. Sequencing was performed on blood, either unsorted or a sorted T cell fraction (not recorded which). These receptors were obtained from a human donor who was either an allogeneic HSCT recipient or a stem cell or donor lymphocyte infusion donor (not recorded which). It is not recorded whose cells these are; they may come from a transplant donor.

This clonotype has just a few counts. The chain joins TRBV3-1 to TRBJ2-7; TRBD2 agrees at 10 bases. With 1 base clipped from V and 3 bases from J, the junction kept 9 bases outside the gene matches. Per the germline V gene, CDR1 is LGHDT and CDR2 is YNNKEL (reference sequence). This CDR3 region has 17 residues. CDR3 DNA: TGTGCCAGCAGCCAAGTCCTCGGAGCGGGAGGGAACTACGAGCAGTACTTC. It yields the protein CASSQVLGAGGNYEQYF.

Here the CDR3 DNA reads TGCGCCAGCAGCCAAGTTTGGGCTTTGGATGGCTACACCTTC. Residues: CASSQVWALDGYTF. The chain links TRBV4-1 to TRBJ1-2; no clear D. Trimming took off 1 base at V and 6 bases at J, with 12 bases between the two ends. The CDR3 loop spans 14 amino acids. Germline CDR1 and CDR2: MGHRA and YSYEKL.

A single count supports this clonotype. The chain recombines TRBV7-9 with TRBJ2-7; TRBD1 aligns across 7 bases. The germline CDR1 and CDR2 sequences are SEHNR and FQNEAQ (reference sequence). CDR3 length: 16 amino acids. Trimming at V came to 4 bases and at J to 5 bases, leaving 14 bases not matched to a gene. The CDR3 DNA reads as TGTGCCAGCAGCTCATTCGAGGACAGGCCTGGGGACGAGCAGTACTTC. Translating gives CASSSFEDRPGDEQYF. The complete variable domain, with remaining parts taken from reference TRBV7-9 and TRBJ2-7, reads DTGVSQNPRHKITKRGQNVTFRCDPISEHNRLYWYRQTLGQGPEFLTYFQNEAQLEKSRLLSDRFSAERPKGSFSTLEIQRTEQGDSAMYLCASSSFEDRPGDEQYFGPGTRLTVT.

This clonotype was recorded at least ten times. The V and J genes are TRBV6-5 and TRBJ2-5; 8 bases are a match to TRBD1. CDR1 MNHEY and CDR2 SVGAGI come from the germline V gene. This CDR3 comprises 14 residues. V lost 2 bases, J lost 1 base, and 0 bases stayed unmatched. The CDR3 region has the DNA TGTGCCAGCAGTTACCAGGGGGCCCAAGAGACCCAGTACTTC. Amino acids: CASSYQGAQETQYF.

The CDR3 DNA sequence: TGCGCCAGCAGCTTGGCCTACAGGGGGGGGTACAATGAGCAGTTCTTC. Protein sequence: CASSLAYRGGYNEQFF. The J gene is TRBJ2-1, the V gene TRBV5-1, with D possibly TRBD1 on 8 matching bases. Per the germline V gene, CDR1 is SGHRS and CDR2 is YFSETQ. This CDR3 comprises 16 residues. The V end was cut by 0 bases, the J end by 4 bases, with 14 bases between. Full variable domain (rest looked up from reference TRBV5-1 and TRBJ2-1): KAGVTQTPRYLIKTRGQQVTLSCSPISGHRSVSWYQQTPGQGLQFLFEYFSETQRNKGNFPGRFSGRQFSNSRSEMNVSTLELGDSALYLCASSLAYRGGYNEQFFGPGTRLTVL.

The chain joins TRBV7-9 to TRBJ1-1; D possibly corresponds to TRBD1 (6 bases). V lost 6 bases to trimming and J lost 2 bases, with 16 bases between them. The CDR3 is 15 residues long. The germline V gene has CDR1 SEHNR and CDR2 FQNEAQ (reference sequence). Here the CDR3 reads CASSTIRGTNTEAFF. The CDR3 DNA reads TGTGCCAGCAGTACGATTAGGGGGACAAACACTGAAGCTTTCTTT.

Only a few counts were recorded for this clonotype. This chain joins TRBV12-3 or TRBV12-4 and TRBJ2-2, with D possibly called TRBD1 or TRBD2 (5 bases each). V gave up 7 bases and J gave up 1 base, with 13 bases separating them. The CDR3 is made up of 15 amino acids. Here the CDR3 reads CASTASRENTGELFF. In DNA form, the CDR3 reads TGTGCCAGCACGGCTAGCAGGGAGAACACCGGGGAGCTGTTTTTT.

The rearrangement links TRBV7-2 to TRBJ1-4, with D tentatively TRBD1 (6 bases). The germline V gene encodes CDR1 SGHTA and CDR2 FQGNSA. V was clipped by 4 bases and J by 8 bases, with 17 bases between them. The CDR3 runs 15 residues. The DNA of the CDR3 is TGTGCCAGCAGCTCAGCCGGGGGGGGCGGGGAAAAACTGTTTTTT. Its protein is CASSSAGGGGEKLFF.

This clonotype was counted a few times. This chain links TRBV20-1 with TRBJ2-3; TRBD2 might be the D (6 bases). Trimming took off 1 base at V and 6 bases at J, with 14 bases between the two ends. Germline CDR1 reads DFQATT; CDR2 reads SNEGSKA (reference sequence). The CDR3 sequence is 14 residues long. CDR3 sequence (DNA): TGCAGTGCTAGAGTGGCCGCGGCGGGGGATACGCAGTATTTT. Translation: CSARVAAAGDTQYF.

Many counts were recorded for this clonotype. The rearrangement links TRBV12-3 or TRBV12-4 to TRBJ1-1; 7 nucleotides align to TRBD1. V shed 2 bases and J 1 base; nucleotides not matched to a gene: 1. The length of the CDR3 is 14 residues. The CDR3 loop is CASSLTGANTEAFF. The CDR3 nucleotides are TGTGCCAGCAGTTTAACAGGGGCGAACACTGAAGCTTTCTTT.

This clonotype was seen more than once but under ten times. The genes are TRBV5-1 and TRBJ2-5; D may be TRBD1 or TRBD2 (6 bases each). CDR3 length: 14 amino acids. Looked up from germline, CDR1 is SGHRS and CDR2 is YFSETQ. The ends were cut back, 1 base at V and 10 bases at J, with 17 bases in the middle. The CDR3 loop reads CASSLPGAGDIQYF. Here the CDR3 DNA reads TGCGCCAGCAGCTTGCCGGGGGCGGGCGATATCCAGTACTTC.

The V and J genes are TRBV20-1 and TRBJ2-7; D is possibly TRBD2 (6 bases). The ends were cut back, 4 bases at V and 0 bases at J, with 16 bases in the middle. Germline values: CDR1 DFQATT, CDR2 SNEGSKA (reference sequence). The CDR3 length is 15 residues. DNA of the CDR3: TGCAGTGCTATGCCGCTGAGGACTATCTCCTACGAGCAGTACTTC. It encodes CSAMPLRTISYEQYF.

This clonotype came up a few times. The chain recombines TRBV11-2 with TRBJ2-3, with 10 nucleotides matching TRBD2. The CDR3 sequence is 14 residues long. The V and J ends lost 5 bases and 8 bases, in that order; junction bases with no gene match: 7. Germline CDR1 reads SGHAT; CDR2 reads FQNNGV. Written as DNA, the CDR3 is TGTGCCAGCAGCCTACTAGCGGGGCCCCTTACGCAGTATTTT. Amino acid sequence: CASSLLAGPLTQYF.

The chain uses TRBV2 and TRBJ1-1, with D perhaps matching TRBD1 (5 bases). Germline CDR1 SNHLY, CDR2 FYNNEI. V was cut by 7 bases and J by 3 bases, with 12 bases left in between. The CDR3 covers 13 residues. The DNA of the CDR3 is TGTGCCAGCAACACCAGGGAGGACACTGAAGCTTTCTTT. As protein: CASNTREDTEAFF.